The present entry profiles one TCR beta chain with its context. At least ten counts were recorded for this clonotype. Its antigen specificity is not known. Per-nucleotide qualities are absent, and no much larger clonotype sits a single base away. The sample originates from a study of T cells in Graves' hyperthyroidism and ophthalmopathy (dated by TCRdb to between 2018 and 2020). Context from the whole study: Peripheral blood samples were taken at the time of initial diagnosis, prior to any treatment. TCR V-J signatures able to tell the groups apart were searched for in a discovery cohort of approximately 95 patients, of whom more than 40 had Graves' ophthalmopathy and roughly 57 had stable Graves' hyperthyroidism. The 90 or so discovery patients were randomly split 7:3 into training and test sets. After blood sampling, hyperthyroidism patients were treated with methimazole at a starting dose of 30 mg daily, and ophthalmopathy patients were treated with high-dose intravenous methylprednisolone. In addition, the study compared T-cell repertoires in thyroid tissue and in blood from six Graves' hyperthyroidism patients. The paper reports TCR Vbeta CDR3 sequencing of fewer than 150 peripheral blood samples: fewer than 50 ophthalmopathy, roughly 74 hyperthyroidism and 17 progressor patients. Whether ophthalmopathy could be predicted prospectively was tested in an independent validation cohort made up of fewer than 20 hyperthyroidism patients plus 17 patients who later progressed to ophthalmopathy. What the research found in general, with its limitations: Ophthalmopathy was separated from stable hyperthyroidism by a 13 V-J signature model, with about 86% sensitivity and 81% to 82% specificity obtained in cross-validation and 80%/75% obtained in testing. No statistical method was used to set the sample size in advance, and investigators knew the group allocation. In validation, the model predicted progression to ophthalmopathy a median of roughly 6.2 months before onset, with about 71% sensitivity and 72.22% specificity. Most expanded thyroid clonotypes (frequency above 0.001) were also found in blood, which suggests that blood repertoires may mirror thyroid immune responses.

Its CDR3 holds 15 amino acids, cysteine through phenylalanine. Only CDR3 DNA remains: 45 bases, in frame from the first base. Trimming takes 2 bases from V and 5 bases from J, and the germline ends sit 18 bases apart. From a lookup of the germline V gene (reference sequence), CDR1 and CDR2 are DFQATT and SNEGSKA. Amplification of TCR beta CDR3 regions was carried out from RNA transcripts. The TCR CDR3 was subjected to a first round of RT-PCR using the HTBI primer set and the Qiagen OneStep RT-PCR kit. A second multiplex PCR round built the libraries, followed by size selection and purification. The libraries were sequenced on an Illumina HiSeq2000 using paired-end 100 bp reads. The paper's processing steps were these. SOAPnuke was used to process the raw data, with reads discarded if the reads contained adapters or uncalled bases, had a mean Phred below 15, or lacked an exact constant-primer or identifier match. High-quality paired reads were merged with COPE v1.2.5, and unique nucleotide sequences were defined as clonotypes. Clonotypes were aligned to IMGT TRBV, TRBD and TRBJ reference segments using MiTCR v1.1. Only V-J combinations with frequency above 0.0001, covering about 99% of repertoires, were analysed. The TCS score was defined as F50 (clonal expansion) divided by E x V (chaos), with BLOSUM62-based TCRdist calculated between CDR3 peptides within each V-J. Welch's t-statistics and random forest reduced roughly 540 V-J features to some 14, which were used in a naive Bayes classifier (R e1071). Using fastp trimming at Q25 and MiXCR clonotype assembly, TCRdb reanalyzed the public sequencing data and kept in-frame beta chains. Each record represents a unique CDR3 protein, reported with the most common genes and DNA among its rows. Here the V and J calls rest on TCRdb's processing, not on the authors' analysis. Counted in this sample were about 350,000 distinct CDR3 sequences; 15% to 20% of them appeared once. Clones ranked in the top ten supply about a sixth of the sample.

Ophthalmopathy patients had moderately to severely active disease, with a Clinical Activity Score of 3 or more, a NOSPECS grade of 4 or more, and a disease duration of less than 3 months. The study excluded patients with uncontrolled infections, other autoimmune diseases, pregnancy or lactation. Diagnoses were based on clinical symptoms, serum thyroxine and TRAb, thyroid ultrasound and orbital computed tomography. PBMCs were isolated from about 9 ml of fresh peripheral blood by Ficoll-Paque density gradient centrifugation. Total RNA was extracted with Trizol reagent, and quality was checked on an Agilent 2100 Bioanalyzer.

This clonotype was sampled from a woman between 40 and 55 years old with Graves' ophthalmopathy. The chain couples TRBV20-1 to TRBJ1-1; the D gene is not confidently resolved. The sample comprised blood. DNA sequence: TGCAGTGCTAGATTGACGGGCTCCGAAGGGACTGAAGCTTTCTTT. This yields the protein CSARLTGSEGTEAFF.